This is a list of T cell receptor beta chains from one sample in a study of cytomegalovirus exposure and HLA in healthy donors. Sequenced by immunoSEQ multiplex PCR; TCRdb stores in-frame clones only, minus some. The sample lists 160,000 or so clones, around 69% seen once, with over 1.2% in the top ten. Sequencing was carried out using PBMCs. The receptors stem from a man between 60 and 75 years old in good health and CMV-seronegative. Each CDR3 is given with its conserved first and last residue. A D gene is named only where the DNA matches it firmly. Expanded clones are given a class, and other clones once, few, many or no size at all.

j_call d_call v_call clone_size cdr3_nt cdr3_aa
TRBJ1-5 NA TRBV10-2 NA TGCGCCAGCAGGGGGATTGAACAGGGTGGCAATCAGCCCCAGCATTTT CASRGIEQGGNQPQHF
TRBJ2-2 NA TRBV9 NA TGTGCCAGCAGCGTAGGGACAGTTGCGAACACCGGGGAGCTGTTTTTT CASSVGTVANTGELFF
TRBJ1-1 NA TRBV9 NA TGTGCCAGCAGCGTGCAGGGTTCGGTCAACACTGAAGCTTTCTTT CASSVQGSVNTEAFF
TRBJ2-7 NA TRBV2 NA TGTGCCAGCAGGGATTTGCGAGGGGGCTACGAGCAGTACTTC CASRDLRGGYEQYF
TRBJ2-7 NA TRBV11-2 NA TGTGCCAGCAGCCCCAGACTCACGGCCTACGAGCAGTACTTC CASSPRLTAYEQYF
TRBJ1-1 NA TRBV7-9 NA TGTGCCAGCAGCTTAGACCGTGGGGGGGGCGACACTGAAGCTTTCTTT CASSLDRGGGDTEAFF
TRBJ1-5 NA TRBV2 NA TGTGCCAGCACGCCCGGAGGGAATCAGCCCCAGCATTTT CASTPGGNQPQHF
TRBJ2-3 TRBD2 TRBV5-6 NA TGTGCCAGCAGCTTGATCGGGACTAGCGTAGCAGATACGCAGTATTTT CASSLIGTSVADTQYF
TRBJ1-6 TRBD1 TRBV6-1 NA TGTGCCAGCAGTGGAACCGGGACAGGGAATTCACCCCTCCACTTT CASSGTGTGNSPLHF
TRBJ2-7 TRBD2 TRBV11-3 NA TGTGCCAGCAGCCAACTGGGACTAGCGGACTACGAGCAGTACTTC CASSQLGLADYEQYF
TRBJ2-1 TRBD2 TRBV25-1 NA TGTGCCAGCAGTGAACCGGGACTAGCGAACAATGAGCAGTTCTTC CASSEPGLANNEQFF
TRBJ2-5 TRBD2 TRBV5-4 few TGTGCCAGCAGCCCTGGGACTAGCGGTGAGACCCAGTACTTC CASSPGTSGETQYF
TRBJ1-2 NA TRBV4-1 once TGCGCCAGCAGCAGCCCTCCCTGGGGCTACACCTTC CASSSPPWGYTF
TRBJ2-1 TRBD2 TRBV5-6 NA TGTGCCAGCAGCTATGGACTAGCGGGAGCGGGCAGGGGTGAGCAGTTCTTC CASSYGLAGAGRGEQFF
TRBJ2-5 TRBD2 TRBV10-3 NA TGTGCCATCAGTGAGTCGACTAGCGGGGGGAAAGAGACCCAGTACTTC CAISESTSGGKETQYF
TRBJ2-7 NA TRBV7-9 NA TGTGCCAGCAGCTCCCCCCAGGGGTCTACCTACGAGCAGTACTTC CASSSPQGSTYEQYF
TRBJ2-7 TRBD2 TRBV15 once TGTGCCACCAGCAGAGATTCCCTAGCGGGAGCCACCTACGAGCAGTACTTC CATSRDSLAGATYEQYF
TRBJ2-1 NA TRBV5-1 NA TGCGCCAGCAGCTTGGGCCAGGGCTCCTACAATGAGCAGTTCTTC CASSLGQGSYNEQFF
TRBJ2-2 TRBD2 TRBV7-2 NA TGTGCCAGCAGCTTGGATCGCGGGAGAGGTGGGGAGCTGTTTTTT CASSLDRGRGGELFF
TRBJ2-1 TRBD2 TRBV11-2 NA TGTGCCAGCAGCTTTCCGTTTCTGAAGCGGGACGGCAATGAGCAGTTCTTC CASSFPFLKRDGNEQFF
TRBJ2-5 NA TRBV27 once TGTGCCAGCAGTTTTCAGGGCGGCGAGACCCAGTACTTC CASSFQGGETQYF
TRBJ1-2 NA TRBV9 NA TGTGCCAGCAGCGTAGACGCAGGGCTAAACTATGGCTACACCTTC CASSVDAGLNYGYTF
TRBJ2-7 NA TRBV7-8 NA TGTGCCAGCAGCTTACCCAGGGACTCAGCCTCCTACGAGCAGTACTTC CASSLPRDSASYEQYF
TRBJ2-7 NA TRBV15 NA TGTGCCACCAGCCCCGAAGCACTAAGCTCCTACGAGCAGTACTTC CATSPEALSSYEQYF
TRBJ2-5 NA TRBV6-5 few TGTGCCAGCGCAGTCATGTACCAAGAGACCCAGTACTTC CASAVMYQETQYF
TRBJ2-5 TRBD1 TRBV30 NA TGTGCCTGGAATCGTAGGGGGCTGTCATCAGAGACCCAGTACTTC CAWNRRGLSSETQYF
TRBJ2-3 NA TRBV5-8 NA TGTGCCAGCAGCTTGTGGCAAGGGGGAATGGATACGCAGTATTTT CASSLWQGGMDTQYF